These T cell receptor beta chains were read from a single sample in a study of blood T cell repertoires in COVID-19. Clones were sequenced by immunoSEQ multiplex PCR, and TCRdb holds only the in-frame ones, with some missing. The profile shows around 300,000 clones, approximately 89% of them singletons. The sample comprised peripheral blood. The receptors originated from a woman aged 30 to 39 with COVID-19, enrolled during active disease. Each CDR3 is given with its conserved first and last residue. A D gene is named only where the DNA matches it firmly. A clone size is listed for some rows: how often the clone was seen (once, few, many), or a class if it is expanded.

j_gene | v_gene | abundance | d_gene | CDR3nt | CDR3aa
TRBJ1-4 | TRBV4-1 | . | . | TGCGCCAGCAGCCAAGGAGTGACAGGTGAAGGAAAACTGTTTTTT | CASSQGVTGEGKLFF
TRBJ1-5 | TRBV19 | . | . | TGTGCCAGTAGTAACTTTGGCGCGGGCAATCAGCCCCAGCATTTT | CASSNFGAGNQPQHF
TRBJ1-1 | TRBV12-5 | . | . | TGTGCTAGTGGTTTGGCCCTGAGGGAGGCTGAAGCTTTCTTT | CASGLALREAEAFF
TRBJ1-1 | TRBV5-4 | few | . | TGTGCCAGCAGCTTGGACAGTATGAACACTGAAGCTTTCTTT | CASSLDSMNTEAFF
TRBJ2-2 | TRBV3-1/TRBV3-2 | . | . | TGTGCCAGCAGCCAAGTTCATCAGGGAGGAACCGGGGAGCTGTTTTTT | CASSQVHQGGTGELFF
TRBJ2-1 | TRBV27 | once | TRBD2 | TGTGCCAGCATTTCCCTAGCGGGAGGGCCCGGCAATGAGCAGTTCTTC | CASISLAGGPGNEQFF
TRBJ2-7 | TRBV3-1/TRBV3-2 | . | . | TGTGCCAGCAGCCAAGACTTACTGGCGGGCTCCTACGAGCAGTACTTC | CASSQDLLAGSYEQYF
TRBJ1-1 | TRBV29-1 | . | TRBD1 | TGCAGCGTTGAGTCCAGCAGGGGGCGCACAGCTTTCTTT | CSVESSRGRTAFF
TRBJ2-1 | TRBV10-1 | . | . | TGCGCCACCTCCCGGGACATTGTTAATGAGCAGTTCTTC | CATSRDIVNEQFF
TRBJ2-3 | TRBV5-8 | . | TRBD2 | TGTGCCAGCAGCTTGCCGCGGACTAGCGACACAGATACGCAGTATTTT | CASSLPRTSDTDTQYF
TRBJ2-3 | TRBV12-3/TRBV12-4 | . | . | TGTGCCAGCAGTCCCCGACTAGCAGATACGCAGTATTTT | CASSPRLADTQYF
TRBJ1-5 | TRBV5-8 | . | . | TGTGCCAGCACCCATAGGGGAGGTCAGCCCCAGCATTTT | CASTHRGGQPQHF
TRBJ1-6 | TRBV5-1 | . | TRBD1 | TGCGCCAGCAGAGCCGAGTTACAGGGTCCAGGGGGTTCACCCCTCCACTTT | CASRAELQGPGGSPLHF
TRBJ2-5 | TRBV2 | . | . | TGTGCCAGCAAATACGTTTTTACAGGGCTTGGGGAGACCCAGTACTTC | CASKYVFTGLGETQYF
TRBJ2-1 | TRBV24-1 | . | . | TGTGCCACCAGTGATACGGACTTGAACAATGAGCAGTTCTTC | CATSDTDLNNEQFF
TRBJ1-5 | TRBV28 | . | . | TGTGCCAGCAGTGTCCCCGTACACAATCAGCCCCAGCATTTT | CASSVPVHNQPQHF
TRBJ2-2 | TRBV25-1 | . | . | TGTGCCAGCAGACCGACGGGCACCGGGGAGCTGTTTTTT | CASRPTGTGELFF
TRBJ1-5 | TRBV7-9 | . | TRBD1 | TGTGCCAGCAGCTCGGACAGGGCCCATCAGCCCCAGCATTTT | CASSSDRAHQPQHF
TRBJ1-5 | TRBV3-1/TRBV3-2 | . | . | TGTGCCAGCAGCCAGTCCGGGAGCAATCAGCCCCAGCATTTT | CASSQSGSNQPQHF
TRBJ2-1 | TRBV5-6 | . | TRBD2 | TGTGCCAGCAGCTGGGGGACTAGCGGGGCATACAATGAGCAGTTCTTC | CASSWGTSGAYNEQFF